This entry lists 14 T cell receptor beta chains sequenced from one sample in a study of T cells in localized non-small cell lung cancer (dated by TCRdb to the early 2020s). Library construction relied on the immunoSEQ multiplex PCR assay. Drawn from immuneACCESS, this table holds only the in-frame rearrangements with V and J called that TCRdb kept. Clones are partly lost; checked studies trace under half to an unresolved V gene and leave the rest unexplained. The sample table holds tens of thousands of clones, of which 84% were seen once. The ten largest clones capture approximately 2.5% of the sample. Specimen: peripheral blood, collected before any cancer treatment. The source is a man aged 40 to 75 with stage I lung adenocarcinoma.

This chain links TRBV27 with TRBJ2-3, with unresolved D. Germline V CDR1 and CDR2: MNHEY, SMNVEV (reference sequence). The CDR3 loop spans 13 amino acids. Deletions cut 7 bases from V and 8 bases from J, with 16 bases between. CDR3 in amino acids: CASTTGIVGTQYF. CDR3 nucleotides: TGTGCCAGCACCACCGGTATCGTGGGTACGCAGTATTTT.

The CDR3 nucleotides read TGTGCCAGCAGTGAAGGAAACAGGGGGAGTGAGCAGTACTTC. Translation: CASSEGNRGSEQYF. This chain connects TRBV6-1 to TRBJ2-7; 8 nucleotides line up with TRBD1. The length of the CDR3 is 14 residues. The germline V gene encodes CDR1 MNHNS and CDR2 SASEGT. The V gene end was trimmed by 1 base and the J gene end by 7 bases; junction bases not matched to a gene: 6.

J is TRBJ2-7 and V is TRBV7-9; D may be TRBD1 (6 bases). In germline, CDR1 is SEHNR, CDR2 FQNEAQ (reference sequence). The CDR3 runs to 15 residues. V was pared by 1 base and J by 2 bases, with 12 bases between. Here the CDR3 DNA reads TGTGCCAGCAGCTTAGGACAGGCCTCCCCCTACGAGCAGTACTTC. Encoded protein: CASSLGQASPYEQYF.

This chain uses TRBV9 with TRBJ2-1; D possibly corresponds to TRBD1 (5 bases). The germline V and J ends were trimmed by 4 bases and 5 bases, with 16 bases remaining between them. The length of the CDR3 is 15 residues. Germline-derived CDR1 and CDR2 are SGDLS and YYNGEE. This CDR3 reads CASSPGIVGDNEQFF. CDR3 bases: TGTGCCAGCAGCCCGGGTATAGTAGGGGACAATGAGCAGTTCTTC.

J is TRBJ2-5 and V is TRBV29-1; possible D gene TRBD2, 6 bases. The CDR3 totals 13 residues. With 6 bases removed from V and 4 bases from J, the gap between germline ends came to 15 bases. Germline V gives CDR1 SQVTM, CDR2 ANQGSEA. The CDR3 region has the DNA TGCAGCGTACCCGGACTGGGAGGAGAGACCCAGTACTTC. It specifies CSVPGLGGETQYF.

This chain links TRBV14 with TRBJ2-1; 7 nucleotides align to TRBD1. The CDR3 contains 15 residues. J was trimmed by 7 bases and V by 4 bases; bases with no gene match: 10. Germline V gene lookup returns CDR1 SGHDN and CDR2 FVKESK. In DNA form, the CDR3 reads TGTGCCAGCAGCCTTAGTAGGGGGCCACCTAATGAGCAGTTCTTC. Its translation is CASSLSRGPPNEQFF.

The chain is built from TRBV10-1 and TRBJ2-7; D tentatively fits TRBD1 or TRBD2 (5 bases each). The V gene lost 6 bases and the J gene lost 2 bases, with 11 bases spanning the gap. The CDR3 loop spans 13 amino acids. Germline V gene sequence: CDR1 WNHNN, CDR2 SYGVQD (reference sequence). In DNA, the CDR3 is TGCGCCAGCAGCCCAGGGAGAACCTACGAGCAGTACTTC. Amino acid sequence: CASSPGRTYEQYF.

This chain joins TRBV7-9 and TRBJ1-1; D gene ambiguous. Germline CDR1 reads SEHNR; CDR2 reads FQNEAQ (reference sequence). The CDR3 spans 13 residues. V was trimmed by 1 base and J by 4 bases, leaving 7 bases between them. The CDR3 sequence is CASSLEPGTEAFF. CDR3 nucleotide sequence: TGTGCCAGCAGCTTAGAACCGGGCACTGAAGCTTTCTTT.

By sample share, this clone is medium-sized. The V and J genes are TRBV25-1 and TRBJ1-5; D possibly corresponds to TRBD1 (5 bases). Between the trimmed V and J ends, which lost 4 bases and 9 bases, there was a span of 13 bases. Germline lookup yields CDR1 MGHDK and CDR2 SYGVNS. The CDR3 is 13 residues long. CDR3 sequence (DNA): TGTGCCAGCAGTGCCAGGGACTCGGGGCCCCAGCATTTT. Translating gives CASSARDSGPQHF.

The chain recombines TRBV6-1 with TRBJ1-2; 8 bases are shared with TRBD1. The CDR3 is 14 amino acids. Germline V lookup: CDR1 MNHNS, CDR2 SASEGT. V was pared by 6 bases and J by 2 bases, with 5 bases of the junction left unmatched. The CDR3 nucleotides read TGTGCCAGCAGGGTCGACAGGGGCAACTATGGCTACACCTTC. It is translated as CASRVDRGNYGYTF.

V is TRBV21-1 and J is TRBJ2-4; the DNA was not used to check the table's D call, TRBD2. TRBV21-1 has pseudogene status. This CDR3 region has 20 residues. This chain's CDR3 is CASSPAGASGETLAKNIQYF. CDR3 coding DNA: TGTGCCAGCAGCCCGGCGGGGGCTAGCGGGGAAACACTAGCCAAAAACATTCAGTACTTC.

The CDR3 DNA is TGTGCCAGCAGCTTAGGCGTGAGGGAGACCCAGTACTTC. Its protein product is CASSLGVRETQYF. The J gene is TRBJ2-5, the V gene TRBV11-3; D unclear. V dropped 1 base and J dropped 5 bases, with 8 bases sitting between them. The length of the CDR3 is 13 residues. Germline CDR1 SGHNT, CDR2 YENEEA.

The V call is TRBV6-5, the J call TRBJ2-7, with 7 positions matching TRBD2. With V trimmed by 2 bases and J by 5 bases, 9 bases remained unmatched. Germline values: CDR1 MNHEY, CDR2 SVGAGI. The CDR3 totals 15 residues. The DNA for the CDR3 is TGTGCCAGCAGTTACAGTGGCGGGAGTCTCAACGAGCAGTACTTC. This gives the protein CASSYSGGSLNEQYF.

Regarding this clone: A junction end diverges from the germline sequence, so it may reflect a read error. The V call is TRBV7-8, the J call TRBJ1-1; D is possibly TRBD1 (6 bases). This CDR3 contains 15 residues. In germline, CDR1 is SGHVS, CDR2 FQNEAQ. This CDR3 is CASSHSTGVITEAFF. Written as DNA, the CDR3 is TGCGCCAGCAGCCACTCGACAGGTGTTATCACTGAAGCTTTCTTT.